This entry lists 5 T cell receptor beta chains sequenced from one sample in a study of PD-L1 blockade in urothelial cancer. Clones were sequenced by immunoSEQ multiplex PCR, and TCRdb holds only the in-frame ones, with some missing. The sample yields about 84,000 clones, roughly 82% seen once. Sequencing used PBMCs, obtained around atezolizumab (anti-PD-L1) treatment. The source of these receptors is a man aged 70-80 years with urothelial cancer.

This clone has just one count. The chain links TRBV7-2 to TRBJ2-7; the D is unclear. Germline loops: CDR1 SGHTA, CDR2 FQGNSA. With 2 bases removed from V and 1 base from J, the gap between germline ends came to 6 bases. The CDR3 runs 13 residues. The CDR3: CASSLPQSYEQYF. CDR3 nucleotides: TGTGCCAGCAGCTTACCCCAGTCCTACGAGCAGTACTTC.

V gene TRBV5-6 combines with J gene TRBJ2-7; D gene ambiguous. This CDR3 is built from 12 residues. Germline CDR1 is SGHDT and CDR2 is YYEEEE. Trimming removed 2 bases from V and 3 bases from J, with 6 bases in between. The CDR3 here is CASSLLRYEQYF. CDR3 coding DNA: TGTGCCAGCAGCTTACTGCGCTACGAGCAGTACTTC.

This chain uses TRBV27 with TRBJ2-1, with 13 bases lining up with TRBD2. The ends lost 5 bases at V and 8 bases at J; junction bases unmatched: 15. This CDR3 region has 18 residues. The germline V gene has CDR1 MNHEY and CDR2 SMNVEV (reference sequence). In DNA, the CDR3 is TGTGCCAGCAGTCGACTAGCGGGAGGACCAGAAAGTTGGGATGAGCAGTTCTTC. It codes for CASSRLAGGPESWDEQFF.

The V and J genes are TRBV14 and TRBJ2-7; 10 bases align to TRBD1. The CDR3 totals 14 residues. Germline V gives CDR1 SGHDN, CDR2 FVKESK. V shed 4 bases and J 7 bases; nucleotides not matched to a gene: 7. The CDR3 nucleotides are TGTGCCAGCAGCCCCGGACAGGGGGAGGGAGAGCAGTACTTC. Its translation is CASSPGQGEGEQYF.

The rearrangement uses TRBV19 and TRBJ1-2, with 9 nucleotides matching TRBD1. The length of the CDR3 is 14 residues. Unmatched junction bases numbered 14, after V lost 10 bases and J lost 8 bases. Germline V CDR1 and CDR2: LNHDA, SQIVND (reference sequence). The CDR3 coding sequence is TGTGCCACCTACCGGGGACAGGGAGGGTTCGGCTACACCTTC. Amino acids: CATYRGQGGFGYTF.